Listed below are T cell receptor beta chains from one sample, sequenced in a study of cytomegalovirus exposure and HLA in healthy donors. Clones were sequenced by immunoSEQ multiplex PCR, and TCRdb holds only the in-frame ones, with some missing. The clone table shows roughly 220,000 clones, with the ten largest holding more than 0.95%. The sequenced sample was PBMCs. All receptors come from a girl aged 2 to 9 in good health and CMV-seropositive. The CDR3 runs from the conserved cysteine through the conserved F or W. D genes are given only for firm matches.

d_gene,j_gene,v_gene,CDR3aa,CDR3nt
TRBD1,TRBJ2-7,TRBV29-1,CSVETGGGEQYF,TGCAGCGTAGAGACAGGGGGAGGCGAGCAGTACTTC
-,TRBJ1-5,TRBV30,CAWSVQGNQPQHF,TGTGCCTGGAGTGTACAAGGCAATCAGCCCCAGCATTTT
-,TRBJ1-1,TRBV4-1,CASSQDPTRTNTEAFF,TGCGCCAGCAGCCAAGATCCAACTAGAACGAACACTGAAGCTTTCTTT
TRBD2,TRBJ2-7,TRBV2,CASRPGLAGSYEQYF,TGTGCCAGCAGACCGGGACTAGCGGGATCCTACGAGCAGTACTTC
-,TRBJ2-1,TRBV10-3,CAIRGEYISGTQIRSYNEQFF,TGTGCCATCAGAGGGGAATATATTAGCGGTACCCAAATTCGATCCTACAATGAGCAGTTCTTC
-,TRBJ2-5,TRBV5-1,CASSQGQGGSQETQYF,TGCGCCAGCAGCCAAGGCCAGGGGGGAAGCCAAGAGACCCAGTACTTC
TRBD1,TRBJ2-1,TRBV9,CASSEGQGTYNEQFF,TGTGCCAGCAGCGAAGGACAGGGAACCTACAATGAGCAGTTCTTC
TRBD2,TRBJ2-7,TRBV2,CASSLTGLAGGMEEQYF,TGTGCCAGCAGTTTAACGGGACTAGCGGGAGGCATGGAGGAGCAGTACTTC
-,TRBJ1-4,TRBV5-1,CASSSDYDRGHEKLFF,TGCGCCAGCAGCTCGGATTATGACAGAGGTCATGAAAAACTGTTTTTT
-,TRBJ1-2,TRBV5-1,CASSPGGTYGYTF,TGCGCCAGCAGCCCAGGAGGGACCTATGGCTACACCTTC
TRBD1,TRBJ1-5,TRBV7-6,CASSSGQGLQPQHF,TGTGCCAGCAGCTCTGGACAGGGTTTGCAGCCCCAGCATTTT
TRBD1,TRBJ2-5,TRBV2,CASSVSDRGWETQYF,TGTGCCAGCAGTGTATCTGACAGGGGGTGGGAGACCCAGTACTTC
TRBD1,TRBJ1-1,TRBV7-2,CASSSTGMRTEAFF,TGTGCCAGCAGCTCGACAGGGATGAGGACTGAAGCTTTCTTT
-,TRBJ1-2,TRBV27,CASSPYGYTF,TGTGCCAGCAGTCCGTATGGCTACACCTTC
TRBD2,TRBJ2-7,TRBV19,CASSTAGASGIYEQYF,TGTGCCAGTAGTACTGCCGGGGCTAGCGGGATCTACGAGCAGTACTTC
-,TRBJ2-7,TRBV9,CASSVGGGKSYEQYF,TGTGCCAGCAGCGTAGGTGGGGGCAAATCCTACGAGCAGTACTTC
-,TRBJ2-2,TRBV5-1,CASNENVGANTGELFF,TGCGCCAGTAACGAGAACGTTGGAGCGAACACCGGGGAGCTGTTTTTT
-,TRBJ1-4,TRBV27,CASSFLTGEKLFF,TGTGCCAGCAGTTTTCTGACAGGTGAAAAACTGTTTTTT
TRBD2,TRBJ2-1,TRBV7-3,CASSLIGTSDEQFF,TGTGCCAGCAGCTTAATTGGGACTAGCGATGAGCAGTTCTTC
-,TRBJ2-1,TRBV7-6,CASSSRITEGNNEQFF,TGTGCCAGCAGCTCCCGAATCACGGAGGGGAACAATGAGCAGTTCTTC
TRBD1,TRBJ2-1,TRBV27,CASSLLVTGTSYNEQFF,TGTGCCAGCAGTTTATTGGTGACAGGGACCTCCTACAATGAGCAGTTCTTC
-,TRBJ2-1,TRBV7-9,CASSMEGEQFF,TGTGCCAGCAGCATGGAGGGGGAGCAGTTCTTC
-,TRBJ2-1,TRBV6-4,CASSDSWGQEQFF,TGTGCCAGCAGTGACTCATGGGGGCAGGAGCAGTTCTTC
-,TRBJ2-7,TRBV18,CASSPPRVPGEQYF,TGTGCCAGCTCACCACCTAGAGTCCCGGGCGAGCAGTACTTC
-,TRBJ1-1,TRBV10-1,CASRGLVGNTEAFF,TGCGCCAGCAGGGGGCTTGTTGGGAACACTGAAGCTTTCTTT
TRBD2,TRBJ2-3,TRBV5-1,CASTSASGFSNTQYF,TGCGCCAGCACCTCCGCTAGCGGGTTCTCGAATACGCAGTATTTT
-,TRBJ1-2,TRBV28,CASSLGHGKQGFNGGYTF,TGTGCCAGCAGTTTAGGACACGGAAAACAGGGATTTAACGGGGGCTACACCTTC
-,TRBJ2-7,TRBV27,CASRRGSGPYEQYF,TGTGCCAGCAGGAGGGGTAGCGGCCCTTACGAGCAGTACTTC
-,TRBJ2-1,TRBV7-7,CASSLVGPSCNEQFF,TGTGCTAGCAGCTTAGTGGGCCCCTCCTGCAATGAGCAGTTCTTC
-,TRBJ2-7,TRBV7-2,CASSRRAAGLSSYEQYF,TGTGCCAGCAGCCGGAGGGCGGCGGGGCTAAGCTCCTACGAGCAGTACTTC
-,TRBJ2-2,TRBV7-2,CASSQDRAGYGELFF,TGTGCCAGCAGCCAGGACCGGGCGGGGTACGGGGAGCTGTTTTTT
TRBD2,TRBJ2-1,TRBV19,CASSIWGGSEQFF,TGTGCCAGTAGTATTTGGGGGGGGAGTGAGCAGTTCTTC
-,TRBJ2-1,TRBV7-2,CASSTAGTYNEQFF,TGTGCCAGCAGCACGGCCGGGACTTACAATGAGCAGTTCTTC
-,TRBJ2-1,TRBV4-1,CASSQETALPYNEQFF,TGCGCCAGCAGCCAAGAGACTGCTCTGCCCTACAATGAGCAGTTCTTC
TRBD1,TRBJ2-7,TRBV13,CASSPRTGGAYEQYF,TGTGCCAGCAGCCCCCGGACAGGGGGCGCGTACGAGCAGTACTTC
-,TRBJ1-6,TRBV28,CASSLNPGSNSPLHF,TGTGCCAGCAGCCTTAACCCAGGGTCCAATTCACCCCTCCACTTT
-,TRBJ2-3,TRBV7-9,CASSASTRDTQYF,TGTGCCAGCAGCGCCTCGACACGAGATACGCAGTATTTT
TRBD1,TRBJ1-1,TRBV19,CASTVQGSTEAFF,TGTGCCAGTACAGTACAGGGGAGCACTGAAGCTTTCTTT
-,TRBJ2-5,TRBV5-1,CASSLTGTETQYF,TGCGCCAGCAGCTTAACGGGTACCGAGACCCAGTACTTC
TRBD2,TRBJ2-1,TRBV10-1,CASSESRLAEGNEQFF,TGCGCCAGCAGTGAGTCTCGGCTAGCGGAAGGCAATGAGCAGTTCTTC
-,TRBJ2-2,TRBV14,CASSRTGTNTGELFF,TGTGCCAGCAGCAGAACAGGGACCAACACCGGGGAGCTGTTTTTT